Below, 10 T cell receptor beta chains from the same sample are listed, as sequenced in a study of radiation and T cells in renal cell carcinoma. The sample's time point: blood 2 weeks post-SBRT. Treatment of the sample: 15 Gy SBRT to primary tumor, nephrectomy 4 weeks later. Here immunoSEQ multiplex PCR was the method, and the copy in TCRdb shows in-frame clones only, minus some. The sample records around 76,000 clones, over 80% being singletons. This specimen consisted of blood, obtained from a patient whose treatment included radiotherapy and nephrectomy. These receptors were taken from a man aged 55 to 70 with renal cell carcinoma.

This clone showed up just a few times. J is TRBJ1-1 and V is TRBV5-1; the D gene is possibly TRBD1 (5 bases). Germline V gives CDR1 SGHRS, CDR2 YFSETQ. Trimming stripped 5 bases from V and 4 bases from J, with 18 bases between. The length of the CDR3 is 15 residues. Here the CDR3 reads CASSRGAGISTEAFF. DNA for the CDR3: TGCGCCAGCAGTCGAGGGGCAGGGATTAGCACTGAAGCTTTCTTT. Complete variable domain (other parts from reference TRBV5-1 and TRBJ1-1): KAGVTQTPRYLIKTRGQQVTLSCSPISGHRSVSWYQQTPGQGLQFLFEYFSETQRNKGNFPGRFSGRQFSNSRSEMNVSTLELGDSALYLCASSRGAGISTEAFFGQGTRLTVV.

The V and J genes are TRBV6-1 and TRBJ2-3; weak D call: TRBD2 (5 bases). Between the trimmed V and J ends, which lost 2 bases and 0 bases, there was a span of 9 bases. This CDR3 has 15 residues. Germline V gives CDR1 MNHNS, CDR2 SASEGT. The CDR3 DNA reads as TGTGCCAGCAGTGAACCCCCGGGAAGCACAGATACGCAGTATTTT. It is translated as CASSEPPGSTDTQYF.

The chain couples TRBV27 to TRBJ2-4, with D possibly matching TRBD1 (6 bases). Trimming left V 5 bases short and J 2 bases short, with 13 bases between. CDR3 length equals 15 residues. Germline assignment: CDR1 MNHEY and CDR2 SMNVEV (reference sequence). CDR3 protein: CASSPGTKPKNIQYF. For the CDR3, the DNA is TGTGCCAGCAGTCCAGGGACAAAACCCAAAAACATTCAGTACTTC.

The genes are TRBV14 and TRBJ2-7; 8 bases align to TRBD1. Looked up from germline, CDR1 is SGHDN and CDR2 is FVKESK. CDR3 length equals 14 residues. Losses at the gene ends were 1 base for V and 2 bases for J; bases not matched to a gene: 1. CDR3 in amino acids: CASSQGRGPYEQYF. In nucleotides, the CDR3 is TGTGCCAGCAGCCAAGGCAGGGGGCCCTACGAGCAGTACTTC.

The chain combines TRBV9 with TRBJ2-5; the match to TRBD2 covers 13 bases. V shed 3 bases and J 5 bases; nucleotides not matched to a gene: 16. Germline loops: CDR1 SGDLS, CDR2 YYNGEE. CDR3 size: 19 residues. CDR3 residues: CASSGTSGGTRLLGETQYF. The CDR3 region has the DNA TGTGCCAGCAGCGGGACTAGCGGGGGTACTCGCCTCCTAGGCGAGACCCAGTACTTC.

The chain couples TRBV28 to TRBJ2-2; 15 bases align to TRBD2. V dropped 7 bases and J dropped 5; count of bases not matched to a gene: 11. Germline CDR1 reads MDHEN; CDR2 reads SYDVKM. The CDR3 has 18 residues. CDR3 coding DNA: TGTGCCAGCATATTCAGGACTAGCGGGAGGGTTTTAACCGGGGAGCTGTTTTTT. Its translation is CASIFRTSGRVLTGELFF. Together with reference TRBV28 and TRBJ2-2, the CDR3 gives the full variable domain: DVKVTQSSRYLVKRTGEKVFLECVQDMDHENMFWYRQDPGLGLRLIYFSYDVKMKEKGDIPEGYSVSREKKERFSLILESASTNQTSMYLCASIFRTSGRVLTGELFFGEGSRLTVL.

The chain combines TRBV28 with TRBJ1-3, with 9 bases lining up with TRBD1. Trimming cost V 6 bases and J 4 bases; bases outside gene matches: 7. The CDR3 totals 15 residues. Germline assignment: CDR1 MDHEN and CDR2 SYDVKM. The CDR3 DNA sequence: TGTGCCAGCAGCCCACAGGGGGCGGAAGGAAACACCATATATTTT. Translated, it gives CASSPQGAEGNTIYF.

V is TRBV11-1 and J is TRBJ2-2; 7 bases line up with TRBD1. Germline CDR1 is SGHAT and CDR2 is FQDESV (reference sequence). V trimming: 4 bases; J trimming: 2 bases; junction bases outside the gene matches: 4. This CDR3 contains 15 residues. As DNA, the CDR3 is TGTGCCAGCAGCTCTCGACAGGGAAACACCGGGGAGCTGTTTTTT. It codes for CASSSRQGNTGELFF.

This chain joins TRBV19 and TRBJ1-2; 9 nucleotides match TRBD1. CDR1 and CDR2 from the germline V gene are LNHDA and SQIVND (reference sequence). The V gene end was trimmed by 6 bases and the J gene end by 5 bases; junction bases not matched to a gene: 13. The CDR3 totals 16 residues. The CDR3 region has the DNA TGTGCCAGTAGCACCCCGTCTCGGACAGGGGAATATGGCTACACCTTC. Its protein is CASSTPSRTGEYGYTF.

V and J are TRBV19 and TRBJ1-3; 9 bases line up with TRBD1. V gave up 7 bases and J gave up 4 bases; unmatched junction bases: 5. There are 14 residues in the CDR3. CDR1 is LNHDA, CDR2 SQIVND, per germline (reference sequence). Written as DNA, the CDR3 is TGTGCCAGTACTCCGACAGGGGGAGGAAACACCATATATTTT. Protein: CASTPTGGGNTIYF.